This note documents a single T cell receptor beta chain sequence. Its antigen is unknown. This sample is drawn from a study of blood T cells in healthy people across ages. The wider study: Using template switching, researchers captured about one barcoded beta molecule for each two T cells.

CDR1 and CDR2 (germline): SGDLS, YYNGEE. Deletions cut 0 bases from V and 2 bases from J, with 7 bases between. There are 14 residues in the CDR3. General study points: Fewer expanded clones and more diversity marked long-lived versus aged donors.

Next came a second PCR, run for roughly 7 to 12 cycles, which used a sample-barcoded 5' primer along with a J-beta primer mix. Each cDNA molecule was tagged by a template-switch adaptor with 12 random nucleotides. A minimum of 2.5 million CDR3-containing paired-end reads was obtained for each sample. TCRdb used MiXCR to reprocess the 5' RACE reads, holding one entry per CDR3 protein. The data show roughly 1,500,000 distinct CDR3 sequences, approximately 32% seen once. The sequencing input was blood. The TCR sequence derives from a woman aged 25 to 39 in good health. The rearrangement joins TRBV9 to TRBJ2-3, with D possibly TRBD2 on 5 matching bases. The DNA of the CDR3 is TGTGCCAGCAGCGTAGGGGAGATCACAGATACGCAGTATTTT. Translated, it gives CASSVGEITDTQYF.